This T cell receptor beta chain appears in the sequencing data of a study of radiotherapy plus CTLA-4 blockade in lung cancer. This table comes from immunoSEQ multiplex PCR, and its TCRdb copy is limited to in-frame clones, with some not included. The sample shows more than 95,000 clones, 78% of them seen only once. From germline, CDR1 is SGHDT and CDR2 YYEEEE. V was cut by 2 bases and J by 2 bases, with 14 bases left in between. This CDR3 region has 15 residues. The sequence derives from a human donor with non-small cell lung cancer who had a partial response to radiotherapy plus ipilimumab. V usage is TRBV5-6 and J usage is TRBJ2-7; D uncertain. The sample in question was peripheral blood, obtained from a patient treated with radiotherapy plus ipilimumab. CDR3 DNA sequence: TGTGCCAGCAGCTTTATGGGCGATCCGACCTACGAGCAGTACTTC. Translation: CASSFMGDPTYEQYF.